A selection of T cell receptor beta chains follows, all from one sample in a study of blood T cell repertoires in COVID-19. The assay was immunoSEQ multiplex PCR, and TCRdb's table has in-frame clones only and misses some. The sample has around 67,000 clones, about 83% seen once; the top ten hold 5.3%. The source material was peripheral blood. The receptors were sampled from a middle-aged man with active COVID-19. CDR3s include the opening cysteine and the closing phenylalanine or tryptophan. A D gene is named only where the DNA matches it firmly. Clone size is given for some rows only: seen once, a few or many times, or a class if the clone is expanded.

d_gene	v_gene	abundance	j_gene	CDR3aa	CDR3nt
NA	TRBV6-5	NA	TRBJ1-2	CASSRTESYGYTF	TGTGCCAGCAGCCGGACAGAAAGCTATGGCTACACCTTC
NA	TRBV5-1	NA	TRBJ2-7	CASSPGTSSSHEQYF	TGCGCCAGCAGCCCGGGGACTTCCTCCTCCCACGAGCAGTACTTC
TRBD2	TRBV19	NA	TRBJ2-5	CASKRAGGLAQETQYF	TGTGCCAGTAAGCGAGCGGGGGGGCTGGCACAAGAGACCCAGTACTTC
NA	TRBV9	NA	TRBJ2-2	CASSVQGYGELFF	TGTGCCAGCAGCGTCCAGGGGTACGGGGAGCTGTTTTTT
TRBD1	TRBV2	NA	TRBJ1-2	CASTSDPAGGIEGYTF	TGTGCCAGCACTAGTGACCCGGCAGGGGGCATAGAGGGCTACACCTTC
NA	TRBV19	NA	TRBJ1-1	CASMQGTYSFF	TGTGCCAGTATGCAGGGAACTTATTCTTTCTTT
TRBD2	TRBV10-3	NA	TRBJ2-7	CAISWGRGSYEQYF	TGTGCCATCAGCTGGGGACGCGGGAGTTACGAGCAGTACTTC
TRBD2	TRBV6-2/TRBV6-3	NA	TRBJ2-7	CASSQPGLASYEQYF	TGTGCCAGCAGTCAACCCGGACTAGCTAGCTACGAGCAGTACTTC
NA	TRBV30	NA	TRBJ2-6	CAWRPQGANVLTF	TGTGCCTGGAGGCCACAGGGGGCCAACGTCCTGACTTTC
NA	TRBV7-2	NA	TRBJ2-5	CASSVPGEQETQYF	TGTGCCAGCAGCGTCCCGGGGGAGCAAGAGACCCAGTACTTC
TRBD1	TRBV6-6	NA	TRBJ2-3	CASSPGMTGIGTDTQYF	TGTGCCAGCAGTCCCGGGATGACAGGGATCGGCACAGATACGCAGTATTTT
NA	TRBV28	NA	TRBJ1-2	CASSSPGRDYGYTF	TGTGCCAGCAGTTCGCCGGGCAGGGACTATGGCTACACCTTC
TRBD2	TRBV3-1/TRBV3-2	NA	TRBJ2-7	CASSQDLAGGLINF	TGTGCCAGCAGCCAAGATCTTGCGGGGGGCCTAATAAACTTC
TRBD1	TRBV6-5	NA	TRBJ2-1	CASSYGTGEGNEQFF	TGTGCCAGCAGTTATGGGACAGGGGAGGGCAATGAGCAGTTCTTC
TRBD1	TRBV7-6	NA	TRBJ1-4	CASSQDRGREKLFF	TGTGCCAGCAGCCAGGACAGGGGGCGAGAAAAACTGTTTTTT
TRBD2	TRBV7-2	NA	TRBJ2-5	CASSLGGGQETQYF	TGTGCCAGCAGCTTGGGCGGGGGCCAAGAGACCCAGTACTTC
TRBD1	TRBV18	NA	TRBJ1-2	CASSPIPGTGATNYGYTF	TGTGCCAGCTCACCAATCCCCGGGACAGGGGCGACTAACTATGGCTACACCTTC
TRBD1	TRBV27	NA	TRBJ1-5	CASGATHRGDNQPQHF	TGTGCCAGCGGCGCAACTCACAGGGGGGACAATCAGCCCCAGCATTTT
TRBD2	TRBV11-3	NA	TRBJ2-1	CASSLVPSGYYNEQFF	TGTGCCAGCAGCTTAGTTCCTAGCGGGTATTACAATGAGCAGTTCTTC
TRBD2	TRBV9	NA	TRBJ2-1	CASSASGTSVNNEQFF	TGTGCCAGCAGCGCTTCCGGGACTAGCGTAAACAATGAGCAGTTCTTC
NA	TRBV15	NA	TRBJ1-1	CATSRDRPDYAFF	TGTGCCACCAGCAGAGATCGCCCAGATTATGCTTTCTTT
NA	TRBV7-2	NA	TRBJ2-7	CASSYLAYEQYF	TGTGCCAGCAGCTATCTAGCTTACGAGCAGTACTTC
TRBD2	TRBV7-2	once	TRBJ2-7	CASSLIPSGGVYEQYF	TGTGCCAGCAGCTTAATACCTAGCGGGGGTGTCTACGAGCAGTACTTC
NA	TRBV5-6	NA	TRBJ2-3	CASSLYGEAASTDTQYF	TGTGCCAGCAGCTTGTACGGGGAGGCCGCTAGCACAGATACGCAGTATTTT
TRBD1	TRBV19	NA	TRBJ2-7	CASSTGQGPYEQYF	TGTGCCAGTAGTACCGGACAGGGTCCCTACGAGCAGTACTTC
NA	TRBV9	NA	TRBJ2-1	CASSALANEQFF	TGTGCCAGCAGCGCCCTGGCAAATGAGCAGTTCTTC
NA	TRBV6-1	NA	TRBJ1-6	CASSEQANSPLHF	TGTGCCAGCAGTGAACAAGCGAATTCACCCCTCCACTTT
NA	TRBV19	NA	TRBJ2-2	CASSIVTTRGGELFF	TGTGCCAGTAGTATAGTAACTACCCGGGGCGGGGAGCTGTTTTTT
TRBD1	TRBV4-3	NA	TRBJ1-1	CASSQNFQGGTEAFF	TGCGCCAGCAGCCAAAATTTTCAGGGGGGCACTGAAGCTTTCTTT
TRBD1	TRBV19	few	TRBJ1-2	CASKGAGDYGYTF	TGTGCCAGTAAGGGGGCAGGGGATTATGGCTACACCTTC
TRBD2	TRBV2	NA	TRBJ2-7	CASTRASGGAGEQYF	TGTGCCAGCACTCGGGCCAGCGGGGGGGCCGGGGAGCAGTACTTC
TRBD2	TRBV27	few	TRBJ2-7	CASSLSGLAGGSYEQYF	TGTGCCAGCAGTTTATCGGGACTAGCGGGAGGCTCCTACGAGCAGTACTTC
TRBD2	TRBV28	NA	TRBJ2-2	CASRRSSGSRGTGELFF	TGTGCCAGCAGGAGAAGTAGCGGGAGTCGGGGCACCGGGGAGCTGTTTTTT
TRBD2	TRBV11-1	NA	TRBJ2-1	CASSSLAGGYNEQFF	TGTGCCAGCAGCTCCCTCGCGGGGGGTTACAATGAGCAGTTCTTC
NA	TRBV4-2	NA	TRBJ2-1	CASSQVLSGEQFF	TGTGCCAGCAGCCAAGTCTTGAGCGGGGAGCAGTTCTTC
TRBD1	TRBV11-2	NA	TRBJ2-7	CASSFPGTGAHEQYF	TGTGCCAGCAGCTTTCCCGGGACAGGGGCCCACGAGCAGTACTTC
TRBD1	TRBV2	NA	TRBJ1-2	CASSVQGDYGYTF	TGTGCCAGCAGTGTTCAGGGGGACTATGGCTACACCTTC
NA	TRBV15	few	TRBJ2-5	CATSHRRSGGPQETQYF	TGTGCCACCAGCCACCGAAGGTCCGGGGGACCCCAGGAGACCCAGTACTTC
NA	TRBV14	NA	TRBJ1-2	CASSRPGGSFGYTF	TGTGCCAGCAGCCGCCCGGGTGGGTCCTTTGGCTACACCTTC
TRBD1	TRBV5-6	NA	TRBJ1-4	CASSPPPGQPLGTNEKLFF	TGTGCCAGCAGCCCGCCTCCGGGACAGCCGCTTGGAACTAATGAAAAACTGTTTTTT
NA	TRBV5-1	few	TRBJ1-1	CASSLTGRNTEAFF	TGCGCCAGCAGCTTGACAGGGAGAAACACTGAAGCTTTCTTT
NA	TRBV6-6	few	TRBJ1-3	CASSYRGDPNTIYF	TGTGCCAGCAGTTATAGGGGTGACCCCAACACCATATATTTT